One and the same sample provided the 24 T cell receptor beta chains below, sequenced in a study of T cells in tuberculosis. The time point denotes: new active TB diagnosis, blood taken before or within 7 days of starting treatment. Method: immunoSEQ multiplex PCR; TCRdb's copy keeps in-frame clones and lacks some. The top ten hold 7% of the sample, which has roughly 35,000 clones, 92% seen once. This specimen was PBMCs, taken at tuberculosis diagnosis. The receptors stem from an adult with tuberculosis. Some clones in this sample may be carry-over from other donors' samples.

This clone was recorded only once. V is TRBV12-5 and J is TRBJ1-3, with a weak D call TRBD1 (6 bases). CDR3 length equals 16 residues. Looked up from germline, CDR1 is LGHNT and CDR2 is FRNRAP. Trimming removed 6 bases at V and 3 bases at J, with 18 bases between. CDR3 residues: CASGPRGSTYGNTIYF. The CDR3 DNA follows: TGTGCTAGTGGCCCCAGGGGCTCTACGTATGGAAACACCATATATTTT.

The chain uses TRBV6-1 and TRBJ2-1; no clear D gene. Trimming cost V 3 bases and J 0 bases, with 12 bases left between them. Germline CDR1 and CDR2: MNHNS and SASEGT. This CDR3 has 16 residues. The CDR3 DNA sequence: TGTGCCAGCAGTGATAATCTGGTCAGCTCCTACAATGAGCAGTTCTTC. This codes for CASSDNLVSSYNEQFF.

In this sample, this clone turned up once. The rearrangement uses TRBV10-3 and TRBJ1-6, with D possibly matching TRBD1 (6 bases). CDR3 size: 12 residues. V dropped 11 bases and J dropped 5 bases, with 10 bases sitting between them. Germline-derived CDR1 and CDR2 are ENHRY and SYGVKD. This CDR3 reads CAVRQDNSPLHF. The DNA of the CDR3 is TGTGCCGTCCGACAGGATAATTCACCCCTCCACTTT.

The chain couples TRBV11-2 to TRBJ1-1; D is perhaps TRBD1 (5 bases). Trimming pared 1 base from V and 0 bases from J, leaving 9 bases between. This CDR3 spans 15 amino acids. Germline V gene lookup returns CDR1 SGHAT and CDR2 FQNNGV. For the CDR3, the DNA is TGTGCCAGCAGCTTAGTGGGAGGGGTGAACACTGAAGCTTTCTTT. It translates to CASSLVGGVNTEAFF.

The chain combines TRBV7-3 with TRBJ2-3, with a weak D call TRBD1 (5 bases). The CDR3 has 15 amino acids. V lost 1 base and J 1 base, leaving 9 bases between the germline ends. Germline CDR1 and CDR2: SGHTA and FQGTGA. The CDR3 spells CASSLILGGTDTQYF. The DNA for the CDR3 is TGTGCCAGCAGCTTAATTCTAGGGGGCACAGATACGCAGTATTTT.

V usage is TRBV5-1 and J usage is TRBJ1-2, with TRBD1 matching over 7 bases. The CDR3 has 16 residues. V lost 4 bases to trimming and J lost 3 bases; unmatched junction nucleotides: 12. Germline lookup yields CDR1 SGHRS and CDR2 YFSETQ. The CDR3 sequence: CASSPDPGGGYYGYTF. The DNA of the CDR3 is TGCGCCAGCAGCCCCGACCCAGGGGGTGGTTACTATGGCTACACCTTC.

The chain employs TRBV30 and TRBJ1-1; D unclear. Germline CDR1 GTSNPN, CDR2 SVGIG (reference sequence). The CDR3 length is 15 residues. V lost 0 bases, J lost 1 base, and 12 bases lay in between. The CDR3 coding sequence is TGTGCCTGGAGTGTATTATACGGGAAGAACACTGAAGCTTTCTTT. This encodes CAWSVLYGKNTEAFF.

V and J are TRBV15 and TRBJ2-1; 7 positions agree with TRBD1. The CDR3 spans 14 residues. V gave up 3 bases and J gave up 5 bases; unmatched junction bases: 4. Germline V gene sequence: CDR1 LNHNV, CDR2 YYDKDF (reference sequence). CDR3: CATSSPGQNNEQFF. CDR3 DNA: TGTGCCACCAGCAGCCCGGGACAGAACAATGAGCAGTTCTTC.

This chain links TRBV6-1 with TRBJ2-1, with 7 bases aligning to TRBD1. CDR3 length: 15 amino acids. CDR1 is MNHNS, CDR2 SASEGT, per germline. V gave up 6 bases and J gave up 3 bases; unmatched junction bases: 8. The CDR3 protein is CASSQLGQVYNEQFF. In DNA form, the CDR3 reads TGTGCCAGCAGCCAACTAGGACAGGTCTACAATGAGCAGTTCTTC.

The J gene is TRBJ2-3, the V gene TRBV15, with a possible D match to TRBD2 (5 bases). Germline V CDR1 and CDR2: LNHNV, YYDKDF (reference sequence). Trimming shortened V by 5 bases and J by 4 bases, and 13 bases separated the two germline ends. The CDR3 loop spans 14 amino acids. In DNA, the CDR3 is TGTGCCACCAGCCGAGGTAGCGCCCCAGATACGCAGTATTTT. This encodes CATSRGSAPDTQYF.

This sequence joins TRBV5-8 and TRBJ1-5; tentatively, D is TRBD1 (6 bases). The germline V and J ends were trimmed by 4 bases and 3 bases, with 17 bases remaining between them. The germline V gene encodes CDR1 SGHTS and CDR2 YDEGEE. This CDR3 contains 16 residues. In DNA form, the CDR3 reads TGTGCCAGCAGCCCATGGGGGCGGGGGACCAATCAGCCCCAGCATTTT. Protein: CASSPWGRGTNQPQHF. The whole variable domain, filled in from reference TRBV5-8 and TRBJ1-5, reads EAGVTQSPTHLIKTRGQQATLRCSPISGHTSVYWYQQALGLGLQFLLWYDEGEERNRGNFPPRFSGRQFPNYSSELNVNALELEDSALYLCASSPWGRGTNQPQHFGDGTRLSIL.

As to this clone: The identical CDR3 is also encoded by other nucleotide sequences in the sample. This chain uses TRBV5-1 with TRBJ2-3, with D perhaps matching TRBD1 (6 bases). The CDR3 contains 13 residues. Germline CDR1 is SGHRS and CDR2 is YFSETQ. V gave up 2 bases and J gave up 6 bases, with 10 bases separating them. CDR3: CASSFPGEDTQYF. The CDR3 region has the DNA TGCGCCAGCAGCTTCCCAGGGGAGGATACGCAGTATTTT.

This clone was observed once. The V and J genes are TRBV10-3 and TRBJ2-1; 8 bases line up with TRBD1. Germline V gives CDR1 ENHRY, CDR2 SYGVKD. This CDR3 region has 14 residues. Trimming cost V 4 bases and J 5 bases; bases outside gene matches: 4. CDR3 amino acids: CAISAGTGHNEQFF. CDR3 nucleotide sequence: TGTGCCATCAGTGCCGGGACAGGACACAATGAGCAGTTCTTC.

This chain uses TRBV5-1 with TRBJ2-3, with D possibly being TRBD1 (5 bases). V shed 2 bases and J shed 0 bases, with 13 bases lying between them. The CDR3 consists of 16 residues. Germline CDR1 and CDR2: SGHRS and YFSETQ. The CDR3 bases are TGCGCCAGCAGCTTAGTTGGACACTCAAGCACAGATACGCAGTATTTT. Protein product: CASSLVGHSSTDTQYF.

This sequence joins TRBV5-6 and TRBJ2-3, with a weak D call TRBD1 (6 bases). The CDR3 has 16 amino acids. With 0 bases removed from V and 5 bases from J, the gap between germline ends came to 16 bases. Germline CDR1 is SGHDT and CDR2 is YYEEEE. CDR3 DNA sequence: TGTGCCAGCAGCTTGGACCGCGGAGAGGACAGAGATACGCAGTATTTT. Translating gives CASSLDRGEDRDTQYF.

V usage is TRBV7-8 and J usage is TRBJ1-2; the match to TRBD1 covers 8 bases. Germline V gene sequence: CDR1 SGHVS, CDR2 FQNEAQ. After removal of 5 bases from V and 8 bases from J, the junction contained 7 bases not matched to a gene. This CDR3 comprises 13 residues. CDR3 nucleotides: TGTGCCAGCAGCGATACAGGGGGGTTGGGCTACACCTTC. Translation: CASSDTGGLGYTF.

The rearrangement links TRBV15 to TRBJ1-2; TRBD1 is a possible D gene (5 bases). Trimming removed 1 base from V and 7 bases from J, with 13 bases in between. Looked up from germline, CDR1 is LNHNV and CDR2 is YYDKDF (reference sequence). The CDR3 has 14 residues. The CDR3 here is CATSRGGGTAGYTF. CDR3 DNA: TGTGCCACCAGCAGAGGGGGAGGGACGGCTGGCTACACCTTC.

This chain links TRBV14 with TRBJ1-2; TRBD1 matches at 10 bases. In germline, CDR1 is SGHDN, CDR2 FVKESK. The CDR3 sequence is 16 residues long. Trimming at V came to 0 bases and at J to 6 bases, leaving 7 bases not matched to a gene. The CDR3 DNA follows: TGTGCCAGCAGCCAAGAATGGACAGGGGGTTCAAATGGCTACACCTTC. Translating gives CASSQEWTGGSNGYTF.

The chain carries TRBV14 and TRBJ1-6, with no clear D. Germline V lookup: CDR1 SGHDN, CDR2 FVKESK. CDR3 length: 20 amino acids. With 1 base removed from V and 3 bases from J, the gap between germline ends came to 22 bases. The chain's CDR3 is CASSQVSLSRWGGYNSPLHF. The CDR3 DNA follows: TGTGCCAGCAGCCAAGTCAGCCTCTCAAGGTGGGGAGGCTATAATTCACCCCTCCACTTT.

The CDR3 reads CASSRPDSRGGGYTF. CDR3 DNA sequence: TGTGCCAGCAGCCGCCCCGACAGTCGGGGAGGCGGCTACACCTTC. This chain connects TRBV7-2 to TRBJ1-2, with a weak D call TRBD1 (5 bases). Trimming shortened V by 5 bases and J by 8 bases, and 21 bases separated the two germline ends. The CDR3 is 15 amino acids. Germline V lookup: CDR1 SGHTA, CDR2 FQGNSA.

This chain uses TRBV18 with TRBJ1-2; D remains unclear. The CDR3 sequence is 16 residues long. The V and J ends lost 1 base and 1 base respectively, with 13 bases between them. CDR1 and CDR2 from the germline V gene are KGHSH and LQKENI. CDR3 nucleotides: TGTGCCAGCTCACCACGGCAGTCAGGTAATAACTATGGCTACACCTTC. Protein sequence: CASSPRQSGNNYGYTF.

For the CDR3, the DNA is TGTGCCAGCAGTGAAGGACAGGGTAATCAGCCCCAGCATTTT. This translates into CASSEGQGNQPQHF. The chain carries TRBV25-1 and TRBJ1-5, with 8 bases that match TRBD1. Per germline, CDR1 MGHDK and CDR2 SYGVNS. Trimming at V came to 2 bases and at J to 4 bases, leaving 1 base not matched to a gene. The CDR3 contains 14 residues.

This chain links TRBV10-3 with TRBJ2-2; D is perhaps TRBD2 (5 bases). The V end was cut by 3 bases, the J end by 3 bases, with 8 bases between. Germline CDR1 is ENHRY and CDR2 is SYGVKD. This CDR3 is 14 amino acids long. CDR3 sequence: CAISEERDTGELFF. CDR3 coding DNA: TGTGCCATCAGTGAAGAGAGGGACACCGGGGAGCTGTTTTTT.

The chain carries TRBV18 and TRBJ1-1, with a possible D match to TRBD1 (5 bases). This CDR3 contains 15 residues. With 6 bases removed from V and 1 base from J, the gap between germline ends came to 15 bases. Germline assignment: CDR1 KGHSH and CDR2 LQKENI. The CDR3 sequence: CASSRDRQTNTEAFF. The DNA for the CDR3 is TGTGCCAGCTCCCGCGACCGACAGACGAACACTGAAGCTTTCTTT.